A selection of T cell receptor beta chains follows, all from one sample in a study of blood T cell repertoires in COVID-19. The repertoire was sequenced with immunoSEQ multiplex PCR; TCRdb's copy has only in-frame clones and lacks some. The sample carries 200,000 to 300,000 clones, 65% to 85% recorded once. The sample consisted of peripheral blood. The receptor source for this set is an elderly woman with acute or convalescent COVID-19. Each CDR3 is given with its conserved first and last residue. Each record gives: J gene, clone size, V gene, D gene, CDR3 protein, CDR3 DNA. The D gene is left open where the match is weak. Where a row states a size, it is once, few, many or the class of an expanded clone; other rows omit it.

TRBJ1-2	.	TRBV15	.	CATSPLGYGYTF	TGTGCCACCAGCCCCCTCGGTTATGGCTACACCTTC
TRBJ1-4	few	TRBV4-1	.	CASSQERVPNEKLFF	TGCGCCAGCAGCCAAGAGAGGGTTCCTAATGAAAAACTGTTTTTT
TRBJ1-1	.	TRBV5-1	.	CASSAGQQLMNTEAFF	TGCGCCAGCAGCGCAGGACAGCAGCTTATGAACACTGAAGCTTTCTTT
TRBJ2-7	.	TRBV28	TRBD2	CASSLSGGYEQYF	TGTGCCAGCAGTTTATCCGGGGGGTACGAGCAGTACTTC
TRBJ1-2	once	TRBV19	TRBD1	CASLTGVKGYTF	TGTGCCAGTCTTACAGGGGTGAAAGGCTACACCTTC
TRBJ2-1	once	TRBV5-1	.	CASSSPGAMNEQFF	TGCGCCAGCAGCTCGCCTGGAGCGATGAATGAGCAGTTCTTC
TRBJ2-7	few	TRBV6-5	.	CASSEHRGGYEQYF	TGTGCCAGCAGCGAGCACAGGGGAGGTTACGAGCAGTACTTC
TRBJ1-4	.	TRBV3-1/TRBV3-2	.	CASSQGATATNEKLFF	TGTGCCAGCAGCCAAGGGGCGACAGCAACTAATGAAAAACTGTTTTTT
TRBJ2-7	.	TRBV7-9	.	CASSAIYEQYF	TGTGCCAGCAGCGCGATTTACGAGCAGTACTTC
TRBJ2-2	few	TRBV10-3	TRBD2	CAISESGTNTGELFF	TGTGCCATCAGTGAAAGCGGGACGAACACCGGGGAGCTGTTTTTT
TRBJ1-4	.	TRBV7-9	TRBD1	CASSLGDRGVNEKLFF	TGTGCCAGCAGCTTAGGAGACAGGGGAGTTAATGAAAAACTGTTTTTT
TRBJ1-3	.	TRBV6-5	.	CASNGGVEGNTIYF	TGTGCCAGCAATGGGGGCGTCGAAGGAAACACCATATATTTT
TRBJ2-1	.	TRBV29-1	TRBD1	CSLRQGGNEQFF	TGCAGCTTGCGACAGGGGGGCAATGAGCAGTTCTTC
TRBJ2-7	.	TRBV27	.	CASSVGGISYEQYF	TGTGCCAGCAGTGTCGGCGGGATCTCCTACGAGCAGTACTTC
TRBJ2-7	.	TRBV2	TRBD1	CASRITGGSYEQYF	TGTGCCAGCAGGATAACAGGGGGCTCCTACGAGCAGTACTTC
TRBJ2-7	.	TRBV5-5	TRBD2	CASSPGGLAIEQYF	TGTGCCAGCAGCCCGGGGGGACTAGCGATCGAGCAGTACTTC
TRBJ2-1	.	TRBV24-1	.	CATSGGSRDEQFF	TGTGCCACCAGTGGTGGGAGTCGGGATGAGCAGTTCTTC
TRBJ1-2	.	TRBV19	TRBD1	CASSIYRTGLARQANYGYTF	TGTGCCAGTAGTATATATCGGACAGGCCTCGCCCGACAAGCTAACTATGGCTACACCTTC
TRBJ2-7	.	TRBV3-1/TRBV3-2	TRBD1	CASSRATGVYEQYF	TGTGCCAGCAGCCGCGCTACAGGGGTTTACGAGCAGTACTTC
TRBJ1-1	few	TRBV5-1	TRBD1	CASSSDRGPLNTEAFF	TGCGCCAGCAGCTCGGACAGGGGGCCGTTGAACACTGAAGCTTTCTTT
TRBJ2-2	.	TRBV7-8	.	CASSLASGPGELFF	TGTGCCAGCAGCTTAGCGTCAGGCCCCGGGGAGCTGTTTTTT
TRBJ1-1	.	TRBV25-1	.	CASSEWIEGTEAFF	TGTGCCAGCAGTGAATGGATTGAGGGCACTGAAGCTTTCTTT